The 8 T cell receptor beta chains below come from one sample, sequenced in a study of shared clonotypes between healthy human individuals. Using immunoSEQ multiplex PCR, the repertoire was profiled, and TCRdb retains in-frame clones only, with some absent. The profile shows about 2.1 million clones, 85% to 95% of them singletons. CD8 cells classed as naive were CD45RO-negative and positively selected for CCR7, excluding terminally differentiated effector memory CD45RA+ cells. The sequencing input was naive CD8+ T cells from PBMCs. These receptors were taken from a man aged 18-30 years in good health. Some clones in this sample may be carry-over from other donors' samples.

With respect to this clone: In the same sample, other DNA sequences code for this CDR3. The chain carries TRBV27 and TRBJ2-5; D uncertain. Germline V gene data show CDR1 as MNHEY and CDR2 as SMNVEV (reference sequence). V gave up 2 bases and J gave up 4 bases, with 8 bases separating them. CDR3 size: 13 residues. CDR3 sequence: CASSLILGETQYF. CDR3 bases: TGTGCCAGCAGTTTAATATTAGGAGAGACCCAGTACTTC.

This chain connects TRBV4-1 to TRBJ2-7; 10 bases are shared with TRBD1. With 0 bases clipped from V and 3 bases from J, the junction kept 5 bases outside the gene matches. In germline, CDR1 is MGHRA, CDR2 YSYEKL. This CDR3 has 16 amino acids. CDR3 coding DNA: TGCGCCAGCAGCCAAGATGGGACAGGGGCGGGCTACGAGCAGTACTTC. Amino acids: CASSQDGTGAGYEQYF.

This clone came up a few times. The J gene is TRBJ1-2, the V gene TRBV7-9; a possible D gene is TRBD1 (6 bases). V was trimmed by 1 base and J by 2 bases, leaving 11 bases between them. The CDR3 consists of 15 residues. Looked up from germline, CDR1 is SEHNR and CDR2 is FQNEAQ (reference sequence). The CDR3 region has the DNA TGTGCCAGCAGCTTAGTGCGGGGGGCGAACTATGGCTACACCTTC. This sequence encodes CASSLVRGANYGYTF.

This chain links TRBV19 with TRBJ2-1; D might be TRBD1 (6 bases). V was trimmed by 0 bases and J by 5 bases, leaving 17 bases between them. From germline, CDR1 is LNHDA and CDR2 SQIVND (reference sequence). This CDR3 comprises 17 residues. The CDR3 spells CASSIDLGHKVDNEQFF. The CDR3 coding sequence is TGTGCCAGTAGTATAGATCTGGGACATAAGGTGGACAATGAGCAGTTCTTC.

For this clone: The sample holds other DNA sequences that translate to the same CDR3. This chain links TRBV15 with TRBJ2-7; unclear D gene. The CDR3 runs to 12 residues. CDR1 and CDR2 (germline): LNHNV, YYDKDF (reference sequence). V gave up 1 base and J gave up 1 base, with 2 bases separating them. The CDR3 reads CATSRGSYEQYF. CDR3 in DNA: TGTGCCACCAGCAGAGGATCCTACGAGCAGTACTTC.

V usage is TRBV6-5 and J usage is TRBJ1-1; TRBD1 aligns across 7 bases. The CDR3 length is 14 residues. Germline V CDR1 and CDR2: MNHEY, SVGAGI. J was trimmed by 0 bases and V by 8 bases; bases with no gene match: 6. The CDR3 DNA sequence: TGTGCCAGCCTCCCAGGGGGGATGAACACTGAAGCTTTCTTT. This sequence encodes CASLPGGMNTEAFF.

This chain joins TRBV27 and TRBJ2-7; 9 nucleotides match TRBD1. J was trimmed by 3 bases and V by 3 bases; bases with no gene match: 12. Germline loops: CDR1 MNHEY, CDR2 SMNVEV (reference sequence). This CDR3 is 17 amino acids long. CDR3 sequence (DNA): TGTGCCAGCAGTTTTTCTATAGGGGACAGGGAGAACTACGAGCAGTACTTC. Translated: CASSFSIGDRENYEQYF.

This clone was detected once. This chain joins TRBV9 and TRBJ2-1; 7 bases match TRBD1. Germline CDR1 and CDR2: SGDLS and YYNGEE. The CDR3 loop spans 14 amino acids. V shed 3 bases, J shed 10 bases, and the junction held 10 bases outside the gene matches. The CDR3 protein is CASSEGAFGEEQFF. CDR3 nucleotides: TGTGCCAGCAGCGAGGGGGCGTTCGGGGAGGAGCAGTTCTTC. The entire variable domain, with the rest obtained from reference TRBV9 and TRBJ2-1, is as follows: DSGVTQTPKHLITATGQRVTLRCSPRSGDLSVYWYQQSLDQGLQFLIQYYNGEERAKGNILERFSAQQFPDLHSELNLSSLELGDSALYFCASSEGAFGEEQFFGPGTRLTVL.